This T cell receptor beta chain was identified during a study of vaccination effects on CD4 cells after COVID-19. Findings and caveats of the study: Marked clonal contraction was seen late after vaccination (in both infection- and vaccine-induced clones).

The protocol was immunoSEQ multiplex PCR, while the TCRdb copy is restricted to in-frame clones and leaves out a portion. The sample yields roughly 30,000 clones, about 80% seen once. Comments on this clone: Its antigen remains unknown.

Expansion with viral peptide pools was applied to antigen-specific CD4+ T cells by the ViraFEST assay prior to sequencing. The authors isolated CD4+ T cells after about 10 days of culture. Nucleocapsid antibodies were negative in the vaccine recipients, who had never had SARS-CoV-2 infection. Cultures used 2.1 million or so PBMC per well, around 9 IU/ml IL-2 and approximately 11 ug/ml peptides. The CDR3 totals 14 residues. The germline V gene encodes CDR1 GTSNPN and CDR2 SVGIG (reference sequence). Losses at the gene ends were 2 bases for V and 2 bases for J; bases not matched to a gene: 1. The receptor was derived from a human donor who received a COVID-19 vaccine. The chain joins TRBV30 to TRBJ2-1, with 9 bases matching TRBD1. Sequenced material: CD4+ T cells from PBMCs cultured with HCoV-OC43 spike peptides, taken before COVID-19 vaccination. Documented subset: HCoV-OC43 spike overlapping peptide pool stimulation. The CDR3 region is CAWSWDRAYNEQFF. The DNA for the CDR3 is TGTGCCTGGAGTTGGGACAGGGCCTACAATGAGCAGTTCTTC.